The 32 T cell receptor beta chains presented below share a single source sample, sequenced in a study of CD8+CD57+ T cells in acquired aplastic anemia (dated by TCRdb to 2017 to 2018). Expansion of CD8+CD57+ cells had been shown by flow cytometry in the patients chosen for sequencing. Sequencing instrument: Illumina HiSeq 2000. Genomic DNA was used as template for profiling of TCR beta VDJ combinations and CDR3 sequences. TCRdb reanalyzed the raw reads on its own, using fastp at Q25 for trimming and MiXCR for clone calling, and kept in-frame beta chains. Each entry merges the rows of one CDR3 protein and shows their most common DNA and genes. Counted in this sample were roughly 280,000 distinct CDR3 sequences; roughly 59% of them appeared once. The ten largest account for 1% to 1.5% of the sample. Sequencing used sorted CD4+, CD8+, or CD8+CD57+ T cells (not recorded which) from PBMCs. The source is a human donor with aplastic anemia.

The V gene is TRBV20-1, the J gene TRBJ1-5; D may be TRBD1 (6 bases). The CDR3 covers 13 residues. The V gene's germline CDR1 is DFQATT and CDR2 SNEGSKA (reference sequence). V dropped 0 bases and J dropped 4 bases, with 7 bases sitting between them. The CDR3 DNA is TGCAGTGCTAGAGAAGGGGGAAATCAGCCCCAGCATTTT. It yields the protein CSAREGGNQPQHF.

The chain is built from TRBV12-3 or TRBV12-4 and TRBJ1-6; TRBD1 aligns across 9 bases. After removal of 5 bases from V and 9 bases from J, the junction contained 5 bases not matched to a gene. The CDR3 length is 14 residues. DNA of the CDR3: TGTGCCAGCAGTGAAGGGACAGGGACTTCACCCCTCCACTTT. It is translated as CASSEGTGTSPLHF.

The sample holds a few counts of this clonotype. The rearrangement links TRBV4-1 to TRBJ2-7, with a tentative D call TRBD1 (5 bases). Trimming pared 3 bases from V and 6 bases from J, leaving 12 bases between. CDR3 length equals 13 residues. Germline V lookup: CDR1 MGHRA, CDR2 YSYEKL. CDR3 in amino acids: CASSQGRVREQYF. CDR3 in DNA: TGCGCCAGCAGCCAGGGCAGGGTACGCGAGCAGTACTTC.

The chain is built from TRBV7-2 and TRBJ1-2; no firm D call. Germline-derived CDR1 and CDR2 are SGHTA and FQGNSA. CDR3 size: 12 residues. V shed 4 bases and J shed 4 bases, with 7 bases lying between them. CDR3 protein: CASSSGFYGYTF. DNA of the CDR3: TGTGCCAGCAGCTCTGGGTTCTATGGCTACACCTTC.

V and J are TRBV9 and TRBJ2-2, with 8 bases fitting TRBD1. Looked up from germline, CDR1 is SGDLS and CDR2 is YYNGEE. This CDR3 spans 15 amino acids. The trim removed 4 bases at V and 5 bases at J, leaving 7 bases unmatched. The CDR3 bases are TGTGCCAGCAGCTTAGGACAGGGAATGACCGGGGAGCTGTTTTTT. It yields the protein CASSLGQGMTGELFF.

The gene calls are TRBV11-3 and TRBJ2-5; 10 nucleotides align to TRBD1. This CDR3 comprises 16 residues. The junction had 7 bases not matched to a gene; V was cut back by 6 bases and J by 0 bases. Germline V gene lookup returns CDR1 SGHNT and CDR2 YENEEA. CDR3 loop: CASSGTGAGYQETQYF. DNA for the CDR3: TGTGCCAGCAGTGGGACAGGGGCCGGGTACCAAGAGACCCAGTACTTC.

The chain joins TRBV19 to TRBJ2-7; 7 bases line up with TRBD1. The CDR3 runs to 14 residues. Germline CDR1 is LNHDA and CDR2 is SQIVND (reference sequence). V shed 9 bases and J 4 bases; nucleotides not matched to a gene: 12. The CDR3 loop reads CASSPQGGEYEQYF. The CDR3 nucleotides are TGTGCCAGCTCACCGCAAGGGGGCGAGTACGAGCAGTACTTC.

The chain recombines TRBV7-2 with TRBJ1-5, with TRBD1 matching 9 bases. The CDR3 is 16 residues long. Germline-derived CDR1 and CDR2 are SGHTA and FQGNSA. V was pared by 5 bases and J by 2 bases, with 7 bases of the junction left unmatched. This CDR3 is CASSLQGQGRNQPQHF. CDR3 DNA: TGTGCCAGCAGCCTACAGGGACAGGGCCGCAATCAGCCCCAGCATTTT.

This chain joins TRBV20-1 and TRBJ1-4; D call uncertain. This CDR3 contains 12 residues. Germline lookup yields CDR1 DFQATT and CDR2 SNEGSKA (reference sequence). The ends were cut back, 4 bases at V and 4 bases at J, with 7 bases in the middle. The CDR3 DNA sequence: TGCAGTGCTAAACAGCTTAATGAAAAACTGTTTTTT. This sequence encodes CSAKQLNEKLFF.

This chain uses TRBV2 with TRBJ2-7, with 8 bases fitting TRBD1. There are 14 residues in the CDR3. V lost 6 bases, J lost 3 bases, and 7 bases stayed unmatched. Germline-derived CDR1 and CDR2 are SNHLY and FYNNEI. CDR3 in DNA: TGTGCCAGCAGCAGCCTGGACAGGGACTACGAGCAGTACTTC. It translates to CASSSLDRDYEQYF.

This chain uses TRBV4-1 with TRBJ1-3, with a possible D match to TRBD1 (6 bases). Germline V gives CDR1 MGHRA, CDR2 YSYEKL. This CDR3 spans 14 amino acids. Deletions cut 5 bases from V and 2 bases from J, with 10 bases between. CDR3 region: CASSAQGPGNTIYF. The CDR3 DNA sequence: TGCGCCAGCAGCGCCCAGGGGCCTGGAAACACCATATATTTT.

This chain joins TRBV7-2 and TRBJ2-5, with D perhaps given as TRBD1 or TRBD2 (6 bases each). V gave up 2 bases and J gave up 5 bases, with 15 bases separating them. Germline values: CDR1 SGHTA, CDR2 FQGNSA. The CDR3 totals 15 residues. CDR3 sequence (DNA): TGTGCCAGCAGCTTATGGGGGGCAAGTATCGAGACCCAGTACTTC. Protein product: CASSLWGASIETQYF. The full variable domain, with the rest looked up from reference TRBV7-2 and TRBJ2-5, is GAGVSQSPSNKVTEKGKDVELRCDPISGHTALYWYRQSLGQGLEFLIYFQGNSAPDKSGLPSDRFSAERTGGSVSTLTIQRTQQEDSAVYLCASSLWGASIETQYFGPGTRLLVL.

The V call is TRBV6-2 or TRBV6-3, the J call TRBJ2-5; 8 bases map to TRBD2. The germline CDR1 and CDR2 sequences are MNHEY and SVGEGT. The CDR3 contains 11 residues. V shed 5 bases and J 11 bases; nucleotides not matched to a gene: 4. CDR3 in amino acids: CASSHREGQYF. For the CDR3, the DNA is TGTGCCAGCAGTCACCGGGAGGGTCAGTACTTC.

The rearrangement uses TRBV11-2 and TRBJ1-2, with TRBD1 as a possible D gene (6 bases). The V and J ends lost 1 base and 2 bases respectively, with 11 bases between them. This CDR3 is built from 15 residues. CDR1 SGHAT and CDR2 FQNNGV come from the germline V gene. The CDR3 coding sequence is TGTGCCAGCAGCTTAGCAGGGGATGACAACTATGGCTACACCTTC. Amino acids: CASSLAGDDNYGYTF.

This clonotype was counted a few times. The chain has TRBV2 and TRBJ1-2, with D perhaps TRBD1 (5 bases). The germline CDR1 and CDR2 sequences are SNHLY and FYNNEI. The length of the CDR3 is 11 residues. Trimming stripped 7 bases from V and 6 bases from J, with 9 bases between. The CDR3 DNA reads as TGTGCCAGCAACCAGGGCAATGGCTACACCTTC. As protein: CASNQGNGYTF.

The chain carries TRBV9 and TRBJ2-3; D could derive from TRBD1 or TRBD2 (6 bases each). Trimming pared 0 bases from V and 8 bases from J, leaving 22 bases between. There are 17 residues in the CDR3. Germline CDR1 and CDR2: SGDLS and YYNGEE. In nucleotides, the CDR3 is TGTGCCAGCAGCGTAGAGGCCGGGGGCTACCACAGCGGTACGCAGTATTTT. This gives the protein CASSVEAGGYHSGTQYF. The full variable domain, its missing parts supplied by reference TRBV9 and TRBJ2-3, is DSGVTQTPKHLITATGQRVTLRCSPRSGDLSVYWYQQSLDQGLQFLIQYYNGEERAKGNILERFSAQQFPDLHSELNLSSLELGDSALYFCASSVEAGGYHSGTQYFGPGTRLTVL.

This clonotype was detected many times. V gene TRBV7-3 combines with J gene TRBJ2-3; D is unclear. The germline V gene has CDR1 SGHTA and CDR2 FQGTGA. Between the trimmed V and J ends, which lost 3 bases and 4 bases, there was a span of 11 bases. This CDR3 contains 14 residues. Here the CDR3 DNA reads TGTGCCAGCAGCTTTGGTAGTTCTTCAGATACGCAGTATTTT. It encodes CASSFGSSSDTQYF.

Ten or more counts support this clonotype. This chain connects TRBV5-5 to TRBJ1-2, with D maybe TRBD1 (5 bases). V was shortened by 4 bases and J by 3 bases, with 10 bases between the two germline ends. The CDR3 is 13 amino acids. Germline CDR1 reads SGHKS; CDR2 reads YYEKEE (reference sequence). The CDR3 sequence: CASSLDSDYGYTF. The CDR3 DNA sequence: TGTGCCAGCAGCCTCGACAGCGACTATGGCTACACCTTC.

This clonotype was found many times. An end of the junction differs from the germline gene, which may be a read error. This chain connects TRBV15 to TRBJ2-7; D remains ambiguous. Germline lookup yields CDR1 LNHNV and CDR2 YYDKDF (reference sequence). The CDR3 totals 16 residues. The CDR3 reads CATSRDAMLVSNEQYF. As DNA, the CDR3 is TGTGCCACCAGCAGAGATGCCATGTTGGTCTCCAACGAGCAGTACTTC.

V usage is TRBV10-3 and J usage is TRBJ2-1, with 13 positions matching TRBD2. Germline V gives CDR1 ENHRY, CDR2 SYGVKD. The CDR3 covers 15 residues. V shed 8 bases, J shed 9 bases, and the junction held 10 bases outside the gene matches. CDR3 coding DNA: TGTGCCATCGGTTCACTAGCGGGAGGGGACAGTGAGCAGTTCTTC. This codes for CAIGSLAGGDSEQFF.

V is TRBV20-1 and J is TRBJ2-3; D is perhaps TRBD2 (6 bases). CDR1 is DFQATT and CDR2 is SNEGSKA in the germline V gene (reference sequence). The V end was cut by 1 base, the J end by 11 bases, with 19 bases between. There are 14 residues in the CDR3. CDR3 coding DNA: TGCAGTGCTAGAGCCCGGGACTTCTACAATGAGCAGTATTTT. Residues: CSARARDFYNEQYF.

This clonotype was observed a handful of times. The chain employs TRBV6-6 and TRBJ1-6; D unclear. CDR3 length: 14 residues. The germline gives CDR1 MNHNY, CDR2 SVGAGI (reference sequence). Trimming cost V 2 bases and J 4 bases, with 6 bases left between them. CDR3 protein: CASSYRDYNSPLHF. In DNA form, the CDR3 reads TGTGCCAGCAGTTACAGGGATTATAATTCACCCCTCCACTTT.

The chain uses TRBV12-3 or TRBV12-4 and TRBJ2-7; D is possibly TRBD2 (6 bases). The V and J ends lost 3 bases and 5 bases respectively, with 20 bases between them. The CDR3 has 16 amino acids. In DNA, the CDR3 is TGTGCCAGCAGTTTGATGTTGTCTGGGTTAGCGGACGAGCAGTACTTC. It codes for CASSLMLSGLADEQYF.

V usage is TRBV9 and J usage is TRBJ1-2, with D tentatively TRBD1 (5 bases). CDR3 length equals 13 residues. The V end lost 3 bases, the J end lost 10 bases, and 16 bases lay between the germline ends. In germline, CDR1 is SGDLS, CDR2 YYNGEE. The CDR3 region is CASSDSGKPSYTF. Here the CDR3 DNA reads TGTGCCAGCAGCGACTCAGGGAAGCCTTCCTACACCTTC.

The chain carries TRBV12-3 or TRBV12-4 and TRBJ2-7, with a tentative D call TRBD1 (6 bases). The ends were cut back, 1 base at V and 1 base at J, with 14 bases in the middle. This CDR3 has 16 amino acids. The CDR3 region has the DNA TGTGCCAGCAGTTTAGACAGGGAAGGAAAATCCTACGAGCAGTACTTC. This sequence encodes CASSLDREGKSYEQYF.

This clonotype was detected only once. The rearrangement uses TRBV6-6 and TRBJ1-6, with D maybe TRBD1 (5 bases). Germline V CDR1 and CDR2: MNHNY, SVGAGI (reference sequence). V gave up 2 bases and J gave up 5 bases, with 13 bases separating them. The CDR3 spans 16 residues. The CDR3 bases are TGTGCCAGCAGTTACCCTCGAGGGGCAGATAATTCACCCCTCCACTTT. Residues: CASSYPRGADNSPLHF.

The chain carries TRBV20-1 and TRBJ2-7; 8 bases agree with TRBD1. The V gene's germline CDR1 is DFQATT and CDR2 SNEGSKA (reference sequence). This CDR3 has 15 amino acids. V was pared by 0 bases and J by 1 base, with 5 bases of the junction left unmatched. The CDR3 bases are TGCAGTGCTAGAGACCAAGGGACAGGATCCTACGAGCAGTACTTC. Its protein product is CSARDQGTGSYEQYF.

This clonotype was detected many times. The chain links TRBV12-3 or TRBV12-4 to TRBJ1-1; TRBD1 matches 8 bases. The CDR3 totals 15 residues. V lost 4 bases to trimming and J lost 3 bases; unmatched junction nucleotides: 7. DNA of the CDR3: TGTGCCAGCAGTTCCCGACAGGGGCTTTACACTGAAGCTTTCTTT. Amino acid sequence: CASSSRQGLYTEAFF.

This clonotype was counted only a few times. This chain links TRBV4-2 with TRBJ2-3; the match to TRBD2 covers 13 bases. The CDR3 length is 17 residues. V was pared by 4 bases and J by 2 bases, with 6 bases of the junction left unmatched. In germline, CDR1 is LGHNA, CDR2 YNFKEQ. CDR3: CASSPAGLAGLTDTQYF. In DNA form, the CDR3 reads TGTGCCAGCAGCCCAGCGGGACTAGCGGGACTCACAGATACGCAGTATTTT.

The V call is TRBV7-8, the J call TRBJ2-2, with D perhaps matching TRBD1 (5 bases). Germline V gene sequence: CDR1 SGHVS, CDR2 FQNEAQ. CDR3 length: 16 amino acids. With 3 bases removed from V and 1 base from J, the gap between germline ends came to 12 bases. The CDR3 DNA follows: TGTGCCAGCAGCTTCAGGGTAGCCCTGAACACCGGGGAGCTGTTTTTT. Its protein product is CASSFRVALNTGELFF.

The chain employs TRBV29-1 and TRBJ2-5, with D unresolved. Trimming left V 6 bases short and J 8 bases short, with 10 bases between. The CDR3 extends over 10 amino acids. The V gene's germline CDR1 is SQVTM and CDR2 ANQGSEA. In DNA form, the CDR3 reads TGCAGCGTCCCCAAGGGAACCCAGTACTTC. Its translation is CSVPKGTQYF.

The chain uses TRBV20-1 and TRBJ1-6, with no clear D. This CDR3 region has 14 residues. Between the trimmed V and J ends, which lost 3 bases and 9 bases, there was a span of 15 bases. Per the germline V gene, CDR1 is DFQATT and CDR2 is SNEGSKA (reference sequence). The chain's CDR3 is CSASGRGFGSPLHF. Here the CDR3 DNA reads TGCAGTGCTAGTGGTCGAGGGTTTGGTTCACCCCTCCACTTT.